This passage covers 8 T cell receptor beta chains from one sample sequenced in a study of neurological immune-mediated disorders. Each CDR3 protein is one row after TCRdb ran MiXCR on the 5' RACE reads. The data show 30,000 to 45,000 distinct CDR3 sequences, about 9.4% seen once. Sequencing was done on a sample of PBMCs. These receptors were collected from a woman aged 25 to 39 with HTLV-1-associated myelopathy (HAM/TSP).

This clonotype occurred many times. The V call is TRBV7-9, the J call TRBJ1-5; D is unresolved. V was trimmed by 1 base and J by 1 base, leaving 8 bases between them. The CDR3 sequence is 15 residues long. CDR1 and CDR2 from the germline V gene are SEHNR and FQNEAQ (reference sequence). The CDR3 DNA follows: TGTGCCAGCAGCTTAGACTTAGGGAGCAATCAGCCCCAGCATTTT. It encodes CASSLDLGSNQPQHF.

As regards this clonotype: One end of the junction does not line up with germline, which may come from a read error. The CDR3 DNA is TGCAGTGCTAGGGGGGACAGGGGAGGCTATGGATACAACTTC. It is translated as CSARGDRGGYGYNF. V is TRBV20-1 and J is TRBJ1-2; TRBD1 aligns across 10 bases. The CDR3 loop spans 14 amino acids. Germline V gene sequence: CDR1 DFQATT, CDR2 SNEGSKA (reference sequence).

At least ten counts were recorded for this clonotype. The chain is built from TRBV20-1 and TRBJ2-7; no clear D. There are 14 residues in the CDR3. V was clipped by 0 bases and J by 6 bases, with 15 bases between them. Looked up from germline, CDR1 is DFQATT and CDR2 is SNEGSKA (reference sequence). CDR3 DNA sequence: TGCAGTGCTAGAGATGAAGTAACATGGGGCGAGCAGTACTTC. Its translation is CSARDEVTWGEQYF.

V and J are TRBV12-3 or TRBV12-4 and TRBJ1-5; D remains unclear. This CDR3 contains 15 residues. V was pared by 3 bases and J by 2 bases, with 11 bases between. Written as DNA, the CDR3 is TGTGCCAGCAGTTTTAAAGGGCGCGGCAATCAGCCCCAGCATTTT. Amino acid sequence: CASSFKGRGNQPQHF.

This clonotype was counted at least ten times. The V and J genes are TRBV7-7 and TRBJ2-1; D perhaps matches TRBD1 (6 bases). Germline V gene data show CDR1 as SSHAT and CDR2 as FNYEAQ (reference sequence). This CDR3 comprises 15 residues. Between the trimmed V and J ends, which lost 0 bases and 6 bases, there was a span of 12 bases. The CDR3 nucleotides read TGTGCCAGCAGCTTAGCACCAACAGGGACCAATGAGCAGTTCTTC. Translated: CASSLAPTGTNEQFF.

The table lists this clonotype with many counts. The genes are TRBV5-1 and TRBJ1-6, with TRBD1 matching over 7 bases. Trimming cost V 1 base and J 7 bases; bases outside gene matches: 5. Germline-derived CDR1 and CDR2 are SGHRS and YFSETQ. The CDR3 length is 15 residues. In DNA, the CDR3 is TGCGCCAGCAGCTTGCTTGGGACAGTCAATTCACCCCTCCACTTT. As protein: CASSLLGTVNSPLHF.

This chain uses TRBV5-5 with TRBJ1-2, with D tentatively TRBD1 (5 bases). V was shortened by 4 bases and J by 7 bases, with 11 bases between the two germline ends. Looked up from germline, CDR1 is SGHKS and CDR2 is YYEKEE (reference sequence). The CDR3 is 12 residues long. The DNA of the CDR3 is TGTGCCAGCAGCCCAGGGAATCGTGGCTACACCTTC. It is translated as CASSPGNRGYTF.

Many counts were recorded for this clonotype. The chain combines TRBV6-6 with TRBJ2-1; 9 bases line up with TRBD2. The CDR3 length is 19 residues. Looked up from germline, CDR1 is MNHNY and CDR2 is SVGAGI (reference sequence). V trimming: 6 bases; J trimming: 0 bases; junction bases outside the gene matches: 15. CDR3 region: CASRTTSGTIISSYNEQFF. CDR3 nucleotides: TGTGCCAGCAGAACGACTAGCGGTACTATCATTAGCTCCTACAATGAGCAGTTCTTC.